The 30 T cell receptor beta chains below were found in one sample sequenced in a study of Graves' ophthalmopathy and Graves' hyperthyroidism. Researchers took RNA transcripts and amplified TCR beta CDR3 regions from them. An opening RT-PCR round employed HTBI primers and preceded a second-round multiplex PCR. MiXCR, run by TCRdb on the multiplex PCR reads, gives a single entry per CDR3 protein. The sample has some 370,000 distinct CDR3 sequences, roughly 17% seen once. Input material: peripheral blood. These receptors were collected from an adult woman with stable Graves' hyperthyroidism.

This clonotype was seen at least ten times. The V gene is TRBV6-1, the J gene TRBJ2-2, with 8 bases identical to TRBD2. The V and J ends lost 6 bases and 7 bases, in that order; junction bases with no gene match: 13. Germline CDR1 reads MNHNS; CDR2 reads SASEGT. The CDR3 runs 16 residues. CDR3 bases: TGTGCCAGCAGAGCCCTCTCGGCGGGAGGCATCGGGGAGCTGTTTTTT. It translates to CASRALSAGGIGELFF.

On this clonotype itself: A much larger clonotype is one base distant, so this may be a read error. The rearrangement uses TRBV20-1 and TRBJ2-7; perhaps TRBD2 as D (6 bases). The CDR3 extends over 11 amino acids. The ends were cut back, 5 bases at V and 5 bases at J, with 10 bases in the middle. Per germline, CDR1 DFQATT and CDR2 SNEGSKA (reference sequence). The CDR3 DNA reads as TGCAGTGCTTCATGCGGGAACGAGCAGTACTTC. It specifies CSASCGNEQYF.

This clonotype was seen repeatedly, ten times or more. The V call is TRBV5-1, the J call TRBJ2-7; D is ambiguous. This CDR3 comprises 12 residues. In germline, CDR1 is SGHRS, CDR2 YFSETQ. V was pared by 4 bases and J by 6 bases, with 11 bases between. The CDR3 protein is CASSGGRTEQYF. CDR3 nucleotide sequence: TGCGCCAGCAGCGGCGGACGGACCGAGCAGTACTTC. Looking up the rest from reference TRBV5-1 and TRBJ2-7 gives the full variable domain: KAGVTQTPRYLIKTRGQQVTLSCSPISGHRSVSWYQQTPGQGLQFLFEYFSETQRNKGNFPGRFSGRQFSNSRSEMNVSTLELGDSALYLCASSGGRTEQYFGPGTRLTVT.

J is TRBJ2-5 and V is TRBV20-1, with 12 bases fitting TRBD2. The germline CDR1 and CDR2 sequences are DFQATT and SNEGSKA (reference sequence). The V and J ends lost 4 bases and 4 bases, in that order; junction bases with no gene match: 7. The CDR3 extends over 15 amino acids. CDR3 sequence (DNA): TGCAGTGCTATGAGGACTAGCGGGATTAGAGAGACCCAGTACTTC. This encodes CSAMRTSGIRETQYF.

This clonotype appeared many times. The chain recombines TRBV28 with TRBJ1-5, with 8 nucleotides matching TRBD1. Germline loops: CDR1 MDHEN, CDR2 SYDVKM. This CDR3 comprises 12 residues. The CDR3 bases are TGTGCTACGGACAGGGCTACTCAGCCCCAGCATTTT. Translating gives CATDRATQPQHF. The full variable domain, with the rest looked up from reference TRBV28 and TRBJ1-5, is DVKVTQSSRYLVKRTGEKVFLECVQDMDHENMFWYRQDPGLGLRLIYFSYDVKMKEKGDIPEGYSVSREKKERFSLILESASTNQTSMYLCATDRATQPQHFGDGTRLSIL.

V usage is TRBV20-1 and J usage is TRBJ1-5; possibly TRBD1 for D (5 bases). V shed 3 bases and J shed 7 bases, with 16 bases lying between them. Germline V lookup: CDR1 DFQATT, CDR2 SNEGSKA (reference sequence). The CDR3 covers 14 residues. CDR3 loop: CSARGRGSNQPQHF. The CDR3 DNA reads TGCAGTGCTAGGGGAAGGGGTTCTAACCAGCCCCAGCATTTT.

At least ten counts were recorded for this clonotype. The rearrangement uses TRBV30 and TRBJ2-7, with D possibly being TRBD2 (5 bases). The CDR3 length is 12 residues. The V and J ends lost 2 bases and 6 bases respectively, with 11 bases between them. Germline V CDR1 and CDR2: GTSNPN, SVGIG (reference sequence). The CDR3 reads CAWSPTAGEQYF. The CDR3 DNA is TGTGCCTGGAGTCCTACGGCGGGCGAGCAGTACTTC.

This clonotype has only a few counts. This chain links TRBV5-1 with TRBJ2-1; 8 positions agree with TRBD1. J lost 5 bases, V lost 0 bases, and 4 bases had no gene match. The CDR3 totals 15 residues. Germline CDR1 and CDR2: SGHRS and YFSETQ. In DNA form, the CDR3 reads TGCGCCAGCAGCTTGGAGGCAGGGGGCCACAATGAGCAGTTCTTC. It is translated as CASSLEAGGHNEQFF.

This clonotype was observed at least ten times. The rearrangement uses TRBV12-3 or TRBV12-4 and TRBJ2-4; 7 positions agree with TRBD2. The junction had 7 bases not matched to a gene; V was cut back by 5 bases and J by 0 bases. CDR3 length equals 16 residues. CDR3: CASSPSGEIAKNIQYF. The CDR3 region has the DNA TGTGCCAGCAGTCCCAGCGGGGAGATAGCCAAAAACATTCAGTACTTC.

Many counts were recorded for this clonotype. CDR3 in amino acids: CASSQDLGGNSYEQYF. The DNA of the CDR3 is TGTGCCAGCAGCCAAGACCTCGGGGGCAACTCCTACGAGCAGTACTTC. The chain recombines TRBV3-1 with TRBJ2-7; TRBD1 or TRBD2 may be the D gene (6 bases each). Looked up from germline, CDR1 is LGHDT and CDR2 is YNNKEL (reference sequence). CDR3 length equals 16 residues. Trimming took 0 bases from V and 0 from J, leaving 12 bases between them.

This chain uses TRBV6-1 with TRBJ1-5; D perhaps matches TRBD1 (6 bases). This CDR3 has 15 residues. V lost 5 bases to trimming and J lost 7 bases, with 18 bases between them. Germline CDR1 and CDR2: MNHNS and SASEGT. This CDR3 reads CASSTTDSGTQPQHF. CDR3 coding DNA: TGTGCCAGCAGTACGACGGACAGTGGAACACAGCCCCAGCATTTT.

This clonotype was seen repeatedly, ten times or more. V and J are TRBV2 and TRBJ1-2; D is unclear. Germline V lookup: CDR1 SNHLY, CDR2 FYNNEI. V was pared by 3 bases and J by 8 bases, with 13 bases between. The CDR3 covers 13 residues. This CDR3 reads CASSDRQSDGYTF. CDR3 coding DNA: TGTGCCAGCAGTGACAGGCAGTCGGACGGCTACACCTTC.

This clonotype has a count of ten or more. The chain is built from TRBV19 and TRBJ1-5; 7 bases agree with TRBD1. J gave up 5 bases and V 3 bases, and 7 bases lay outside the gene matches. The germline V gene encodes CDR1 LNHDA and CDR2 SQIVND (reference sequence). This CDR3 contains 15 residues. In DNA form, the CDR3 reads TGTGCCAGTAGTATGATTGGACAGGTACATCAGCCCCAGCATTTT. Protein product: CASSMIGQVHQPQHF.

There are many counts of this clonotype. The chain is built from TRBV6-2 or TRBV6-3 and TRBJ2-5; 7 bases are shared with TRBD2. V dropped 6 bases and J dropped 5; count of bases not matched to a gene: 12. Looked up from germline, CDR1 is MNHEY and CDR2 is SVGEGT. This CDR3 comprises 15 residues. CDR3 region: CASSDLAGAFETQYF. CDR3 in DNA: TGTGCCAGCAGCGACCTCGCGGGAGCTTTCGAGACCCAGTACTTC.

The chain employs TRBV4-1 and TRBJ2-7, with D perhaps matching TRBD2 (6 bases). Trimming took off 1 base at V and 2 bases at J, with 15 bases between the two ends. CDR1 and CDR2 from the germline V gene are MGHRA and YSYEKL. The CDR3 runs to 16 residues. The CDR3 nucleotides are TGCGCCAGCAGCCAAGGGGGAGGTTTCAGGGCCTACGAGCAGTACTTC. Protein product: CASSQGGGFRAYEQYF.

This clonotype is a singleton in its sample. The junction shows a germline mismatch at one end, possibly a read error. For the CDR3, the DNA is TGTGCCAGCAGTGTCGGGACAGCGAACGCCGGGGAGCTGTTTTTT. Encoded protein: CASSVGTANAGELFF. This sequence joins TRBV28 and TRBJ2-2; 7 positions agree with TRBD1. The CDR3 has 15 residues. The germline gives CDR1 MDHEN, CDR2 SYDVKM.

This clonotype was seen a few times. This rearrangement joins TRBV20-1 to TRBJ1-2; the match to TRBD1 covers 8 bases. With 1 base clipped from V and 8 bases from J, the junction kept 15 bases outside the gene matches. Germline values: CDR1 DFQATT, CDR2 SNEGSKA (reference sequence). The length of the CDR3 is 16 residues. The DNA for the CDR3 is TGCAGTGCTAGAGCCCGAGGACAGGGAGATGTCGGAGGCTACACCTTC. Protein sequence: CSARARGQGDVGGYTF.

CDR3 sequence: CASSLSSESSYNSPLHF. CDR3 DNA: TGTGCCAGCAGTTTATCTTCGGAGAGCTCCTATAATTCACCCCTCCACTTT. The chain has TRBV27 and TRBJ1-6, with no clear D. The V end was cut by 0 bases, the J end by 0 bases, with 9 bases between. The length of the CDR3 is 17 residues. Germline V gives CDR1 MNHEY, CDR2 SMNVEV (reference sequence).

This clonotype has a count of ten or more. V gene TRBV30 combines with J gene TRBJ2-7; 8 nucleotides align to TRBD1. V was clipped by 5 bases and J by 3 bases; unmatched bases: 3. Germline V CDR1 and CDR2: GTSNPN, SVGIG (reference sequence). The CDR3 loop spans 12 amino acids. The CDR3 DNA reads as TGTGCCTGGGACAGGGGACTCTACGAGCAGTACTTC. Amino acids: CAWDRGLYEQYF.

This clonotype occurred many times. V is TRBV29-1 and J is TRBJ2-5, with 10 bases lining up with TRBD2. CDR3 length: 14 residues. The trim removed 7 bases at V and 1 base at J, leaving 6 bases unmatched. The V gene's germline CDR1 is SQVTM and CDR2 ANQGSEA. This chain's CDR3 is CSGTSGTLQETQYF. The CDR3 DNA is TGCAGCGGTACTAGCGGGACGCTCCAAGAGACCCAGTACTTC.

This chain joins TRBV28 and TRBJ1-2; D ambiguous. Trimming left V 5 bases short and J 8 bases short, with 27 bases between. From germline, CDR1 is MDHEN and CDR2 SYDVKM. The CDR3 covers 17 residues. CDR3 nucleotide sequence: TGTGCCAGCAGTACAATGCGTTCGGACCTGGTTATGCGGGGCTACACCTTC. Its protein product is CASSTMRSDLVMRGYTF.

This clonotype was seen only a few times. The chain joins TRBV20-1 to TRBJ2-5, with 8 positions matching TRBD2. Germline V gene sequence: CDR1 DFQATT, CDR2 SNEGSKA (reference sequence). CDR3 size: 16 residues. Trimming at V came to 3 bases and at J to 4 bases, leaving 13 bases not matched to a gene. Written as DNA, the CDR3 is TGCAGTGCTAGGGAGGTGGGGGGGACTAGTCGAGAGACCCAGTACTTC. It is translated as CSAREVGGTSRETQYF.

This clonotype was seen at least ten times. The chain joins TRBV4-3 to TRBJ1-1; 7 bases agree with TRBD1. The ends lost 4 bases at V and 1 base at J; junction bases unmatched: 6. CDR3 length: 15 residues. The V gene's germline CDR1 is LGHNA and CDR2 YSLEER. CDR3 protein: CASSPNGQANTEAFF. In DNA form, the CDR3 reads TGCGCCAGCAGCCCGAACGGACAGGCGAACACTGAAGCTTTCTTT.

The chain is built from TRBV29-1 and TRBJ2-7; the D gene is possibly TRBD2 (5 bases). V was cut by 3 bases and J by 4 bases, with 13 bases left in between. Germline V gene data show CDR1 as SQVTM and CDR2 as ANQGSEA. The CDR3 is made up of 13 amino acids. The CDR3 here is CSVEGGSLYEQYF. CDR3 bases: TGCAGCGTTGAGGGTGGGAGTTTGTACGAGCAGTACTTC.

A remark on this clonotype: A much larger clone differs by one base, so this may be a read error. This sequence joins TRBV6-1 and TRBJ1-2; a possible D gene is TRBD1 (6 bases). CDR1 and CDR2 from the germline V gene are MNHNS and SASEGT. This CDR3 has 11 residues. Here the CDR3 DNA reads TGTGCCAGCAGCAACAGTGGGGGCTACAGCTTC. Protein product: CASSNSGGYSF.

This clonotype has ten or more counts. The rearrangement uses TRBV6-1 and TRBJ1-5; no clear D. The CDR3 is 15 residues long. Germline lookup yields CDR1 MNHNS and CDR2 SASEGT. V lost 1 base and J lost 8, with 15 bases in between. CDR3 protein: CASSEGLTPYEPQHF. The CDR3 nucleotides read TGTGCCAGCAGTGAAGGTCTAACCCCGTATGAGCCCCAGCATTTT.

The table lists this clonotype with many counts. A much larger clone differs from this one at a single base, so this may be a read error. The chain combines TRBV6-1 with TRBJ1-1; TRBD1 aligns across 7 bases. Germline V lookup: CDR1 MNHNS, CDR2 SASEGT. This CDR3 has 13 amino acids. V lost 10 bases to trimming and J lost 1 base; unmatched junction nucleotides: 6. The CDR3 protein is CATPGGANTEAFF. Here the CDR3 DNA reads TGTGCCACCCCAGGGGGGGCGAACACTGAAGCTTTCTTT.

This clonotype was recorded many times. CDR3 in amino acids: CASSLKGRGLGEQYF. CDR3 in DNA: TGTGCCAGCAGTTTAAAGGGCAGGGGGCTGGGGGAGCAGTACTTC. This chain connects TRBV12-3 or TRBV12-4 to TRBJ2-7; 8 bases align to TRBD1. This CDR3 region has 15 residues. V shed 2 bases, J shed 7 bases, and the junction held 10 bases outside the gene matches.

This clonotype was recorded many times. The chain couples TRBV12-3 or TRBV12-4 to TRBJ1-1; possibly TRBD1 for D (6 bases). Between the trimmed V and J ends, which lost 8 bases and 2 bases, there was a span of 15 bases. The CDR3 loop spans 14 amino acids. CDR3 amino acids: CASRLRTANTEAFF. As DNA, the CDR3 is TGTGCCAGCCGACTAAGGACAGCAAACACTGAAGCTTTCTTT.

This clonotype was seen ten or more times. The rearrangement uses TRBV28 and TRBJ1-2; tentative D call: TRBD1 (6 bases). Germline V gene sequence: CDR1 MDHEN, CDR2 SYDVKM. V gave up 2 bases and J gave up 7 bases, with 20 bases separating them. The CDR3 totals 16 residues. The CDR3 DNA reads TGTGCCAGCAGTTTACCCCAGCCAGGGGAGGGAAGTGGCTACACCTTC. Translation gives CASSLPQPGEGSGYTF.